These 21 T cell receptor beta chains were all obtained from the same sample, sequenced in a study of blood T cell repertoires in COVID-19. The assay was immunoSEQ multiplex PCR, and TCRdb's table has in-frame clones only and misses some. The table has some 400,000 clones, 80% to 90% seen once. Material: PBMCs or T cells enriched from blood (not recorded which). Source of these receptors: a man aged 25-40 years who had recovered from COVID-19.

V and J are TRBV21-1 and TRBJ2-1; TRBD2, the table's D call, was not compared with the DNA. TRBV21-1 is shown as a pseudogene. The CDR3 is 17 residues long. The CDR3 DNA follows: TGTGCCAGCAGCGCGTACTCGGGGACTAGCGGGAGGAATGAGCAGTTCTTC. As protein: CASSAYSGTSGRNEQFF.

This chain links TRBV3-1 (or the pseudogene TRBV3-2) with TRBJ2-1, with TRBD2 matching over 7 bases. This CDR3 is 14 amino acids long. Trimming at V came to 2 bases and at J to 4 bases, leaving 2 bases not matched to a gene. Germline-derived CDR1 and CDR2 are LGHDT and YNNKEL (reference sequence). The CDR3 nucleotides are TGTGCCAGCAGCCAACTAGCGGTTTACAATGAGCAGTTCTTC. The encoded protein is CASSQLAVYNEQFF.

The CDR3 here is CASKQGPSSYNEQFF. In DNA form, the CDR3 reads TGTGCCAGCAAACAGGGTCCCAGCTCCTACAATGAGCAGTTCTTC. This chain uses TRBV28 with TRBJ2-1, with D possibly TRBD1 on 6 matching bases. Germline V CDR1 and CDR2: MDHEN, SYDVKM. The CDR3 consists of 15 residues. The V end was cut by 7 bases, the J end by 0 bases, with 13 bases between.

This CDR3 is CASSFRDIQYF. In DNA form, the CDR3 reads TGTGCCAGCAGTTTCCGGGACATTCAGTACTTC. The gene calls are TRBV12-3 or TRBV12-4 and TRBJ2-4, with D hard to call. Trimming left V 3 bases short and J 8 bases short, with 5 bases between. This CDR3 region has 11 residues.

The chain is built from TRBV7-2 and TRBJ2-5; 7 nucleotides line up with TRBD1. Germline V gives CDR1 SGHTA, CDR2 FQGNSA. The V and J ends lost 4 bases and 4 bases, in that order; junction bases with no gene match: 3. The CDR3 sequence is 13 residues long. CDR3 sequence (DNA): TGTGCCAGCAGCTACAGGGGTAGAGAGACCCAGTACTTC. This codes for CASSYRGRETQYF.

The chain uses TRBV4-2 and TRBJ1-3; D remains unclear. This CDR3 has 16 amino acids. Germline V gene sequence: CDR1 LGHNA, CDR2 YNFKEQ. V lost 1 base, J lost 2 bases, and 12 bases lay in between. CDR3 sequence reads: CASSQADYEPGNTIYF. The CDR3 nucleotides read TGTGCCAGCAGCCAAGCGGACTATGAGCCTGGAAACACCATATATTTT.

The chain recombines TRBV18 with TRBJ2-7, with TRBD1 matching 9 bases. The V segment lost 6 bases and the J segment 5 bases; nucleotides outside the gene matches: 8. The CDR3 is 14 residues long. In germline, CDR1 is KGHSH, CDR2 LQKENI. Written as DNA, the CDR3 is TGTGCCAGCTCTACCGGGACAGGGTGGAACGAGCAGTACTTC. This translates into CASSTGTGWNEQYF.

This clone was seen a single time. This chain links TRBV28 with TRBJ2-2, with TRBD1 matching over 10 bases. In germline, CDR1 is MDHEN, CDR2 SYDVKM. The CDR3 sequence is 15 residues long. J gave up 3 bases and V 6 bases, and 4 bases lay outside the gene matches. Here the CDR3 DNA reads TGTGCCAGCAGCTCTGGGACAGGGGACACCGGGGAGCTGTTTTTT. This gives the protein CASSSGTGDTGELFF.

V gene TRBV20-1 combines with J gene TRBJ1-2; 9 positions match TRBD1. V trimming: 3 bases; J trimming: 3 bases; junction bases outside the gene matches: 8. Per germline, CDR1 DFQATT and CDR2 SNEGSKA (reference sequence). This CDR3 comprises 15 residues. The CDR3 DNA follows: TGCAGTGCTAGTGGGCGACAGGGGGAGGACTATGGCTACACCTTC. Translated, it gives CSASGRQGEDYGYTF.

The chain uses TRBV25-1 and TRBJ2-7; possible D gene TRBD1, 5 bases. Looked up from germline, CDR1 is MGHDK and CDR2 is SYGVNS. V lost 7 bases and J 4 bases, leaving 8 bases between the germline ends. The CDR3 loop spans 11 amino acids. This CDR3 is CASTQAYEQYF. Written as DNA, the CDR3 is TGTGCCAGCACACAGGCATACGAGCAGTACTTC.

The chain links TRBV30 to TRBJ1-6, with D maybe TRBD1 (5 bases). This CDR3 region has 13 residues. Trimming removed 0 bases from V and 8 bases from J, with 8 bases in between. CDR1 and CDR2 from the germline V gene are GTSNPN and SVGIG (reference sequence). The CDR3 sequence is CAWSVLRDSPLHF. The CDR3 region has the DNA TGTGCCTGGAGTGTACTCAGGGATTCACCCCTCCACTTT.

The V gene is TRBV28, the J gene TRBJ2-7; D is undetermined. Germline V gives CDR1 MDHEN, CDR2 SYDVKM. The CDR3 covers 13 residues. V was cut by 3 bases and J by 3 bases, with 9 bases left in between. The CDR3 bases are TGTGCCAGCAGTTTGAGAGATAACTACGAGCAGTACTTC. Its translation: CASSLRDNYEQYF. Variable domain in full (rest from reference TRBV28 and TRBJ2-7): DVKVTQSSRYLVKRTGEKVFLECVQDMDHENMFWYRQDPGLGLRLIYFSYDVKMKEKGDIPEGYSVSREKKERFSLILESASTNQTSMYLCASSLRDNYEQYFGPGTRLTVT.

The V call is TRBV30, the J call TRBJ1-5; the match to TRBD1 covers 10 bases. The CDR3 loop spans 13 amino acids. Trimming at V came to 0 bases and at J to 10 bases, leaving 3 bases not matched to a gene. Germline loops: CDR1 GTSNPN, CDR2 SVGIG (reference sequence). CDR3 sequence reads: CAWSVGTGEPQHF. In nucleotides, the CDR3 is TGTGCCTGGAGTGTAGGGACAGGGGAACCCCAGCATTTT.

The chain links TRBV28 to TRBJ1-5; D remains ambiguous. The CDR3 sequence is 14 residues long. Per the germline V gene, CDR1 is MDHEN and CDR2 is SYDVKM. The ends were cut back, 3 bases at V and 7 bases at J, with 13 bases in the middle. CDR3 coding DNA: TGTGCCAGCAGTTTTCGTGGCAGTTTGCAGCCCCAGCATTTT. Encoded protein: CASSFRGSLQPQHF.

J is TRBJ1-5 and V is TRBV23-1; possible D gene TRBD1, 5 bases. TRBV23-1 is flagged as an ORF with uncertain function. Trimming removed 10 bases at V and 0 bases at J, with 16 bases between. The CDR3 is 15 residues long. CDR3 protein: CATALGQNSNQPQHF. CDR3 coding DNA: TGCGCCACCGCCCTGGGGCAGAATAGCAATCAGCCCCAGCATTTT.

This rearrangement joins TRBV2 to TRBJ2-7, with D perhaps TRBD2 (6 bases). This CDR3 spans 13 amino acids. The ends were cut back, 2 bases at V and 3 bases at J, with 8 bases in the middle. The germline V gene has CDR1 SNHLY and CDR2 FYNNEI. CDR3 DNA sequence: TGTGCCAGCAGTGAATTGGGGGGCTACGAGCAGTACTTC. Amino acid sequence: CASSELGGYEQYF.

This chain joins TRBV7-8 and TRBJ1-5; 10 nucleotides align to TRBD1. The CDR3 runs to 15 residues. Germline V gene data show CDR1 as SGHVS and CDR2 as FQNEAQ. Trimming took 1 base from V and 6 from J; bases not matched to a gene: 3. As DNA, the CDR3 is TGTGCCAGCAGCTTAGGGACAGGGGGAGGTCAGCCCCAGCATTTT. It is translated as CASSLGTGGGQPQHF.

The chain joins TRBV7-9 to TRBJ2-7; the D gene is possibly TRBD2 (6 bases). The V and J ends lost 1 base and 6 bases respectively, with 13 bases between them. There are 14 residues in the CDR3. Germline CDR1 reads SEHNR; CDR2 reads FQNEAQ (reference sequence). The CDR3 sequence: CASSLGGEDREQYF. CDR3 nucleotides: TGTGCCAGCAGCTTAGGGGGGGAAGATCGCGAGCAGTACTTC.

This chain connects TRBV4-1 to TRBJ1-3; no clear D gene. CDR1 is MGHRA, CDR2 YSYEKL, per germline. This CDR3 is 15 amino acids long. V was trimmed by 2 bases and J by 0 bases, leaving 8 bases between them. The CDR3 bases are TGCGCCAGCAGCCAACGTCCGAGCTCTGGAAACACCATATATTTT. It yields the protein CASSQRPSSGNTIYF.

This CDR3 is CASSAGTTTDTQYF. The CDR3 DNA sequence: TGTGCCAGCAGCGCAGGGACTACCACAGATACGCAGTATTTT. This chain links TRBV9 with TRBJ2-3; TRBD2 aligns across 7 bases. In germline, CDR1 is SGDLS, CDR2 YYNGEE. Unmatched junction bases numbered 3, after V lost 3 bases and J lost 2 bases. The CDR3 spans 14 residues.

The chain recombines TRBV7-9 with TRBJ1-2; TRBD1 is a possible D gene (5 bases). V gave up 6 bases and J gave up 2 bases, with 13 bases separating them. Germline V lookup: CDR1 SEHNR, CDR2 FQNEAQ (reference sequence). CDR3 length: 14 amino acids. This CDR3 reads CASSPPTANYGYTF. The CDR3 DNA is TGTGCCAGCAGTCCCCCGACAGCCAACTATGGCTACACCTTC.